Shown below are 21 T cell receptor beta chains from a single sample sequenced in a study of vaccination effects on CD4 cells after COVID-19. The table came from immunoSEQ multiplex PCR; TCRdb's copy has only in-frame clones and leaves some out. The sample consists of about 43,000 clones, around 76% of them appearing once. No antigen is known for these receptors. Expansion with viral peptide pools was applied to antigen-specific CD4+ T cells by the ViraFEST assay prior to sequencing. Culturing for more than 9 days preceded CD4+ T cell isolation. People in the vaccine group had not been infected with SARS-CoV-2 before, and their nucleocapsid antibodies were negative. Specimen: CD4+ T cells from PBMCs cultured with SARS-CoV-2 spike peptides, collected before COVID-19 vaccination. Source of these receptors: a human donor who received a COVID-19 vaccine.

This chain links TRBV2 with TRBJ2-3; possible D gene TRBD2, 5 bases. CDR1 and CDR2 from the germline V gene are SNHLY and FYNNEI. With 5 bases removed from V and 5 bases from J, the gap between germline ends came to 11 bases. This CDR3 has 13 residues. CDR3 loop: CASSLTGVDTQYF. The CDR3 nucleotides are TGTGCCAGCAGTCTAACCGGGGTAGATACGCAGTATTTT.

The chain couples TRBV2 to TRBJ1-5; 7 bases agree with TRBD1. V lost 4 bases, J lost 3 bases, and 6 bases stayed unmatched. Germline V gene sequence: CDR1 SNHLY, CDR2 FYNNEI. The CDR3 is 15 residues long. The CDR3 here is CASSGIGTVNQPQHF. The DNA for the CDR3 is TGTGCCAGCAGTGGGATCGGGACAGTCAATCAGCCCCAGCATTTT. The variable domain in full, with the rest retrieved from reference TRBV2 and TRBJ1-5, is EPEVTQTPSHQVTQMGQEVILRCVPISNHLYFYWYRQILGQKVEFLVSFYNNEISEKSEIFDDQFSVERPDGSNFTLKIRSTKLEDSAMYFCASSGIGTVNQPQHFGDGTRLSIL.

The chain uses TRBV29-1 and TRBJ2-5; no clear D. The V gene lost 5 bases and the J gene lost 1 base, with 17 bases spanning the gap. This CDR3 has 15 amino acids. The germline V gene has CDR1 SQVTM and CDR2 ANQGSEA. The CDR3 coding sequence is TGCAGCGTTTACTTTCTTGGGCGGACCCAAGAGACCCAGTACTTC. This sequence encodes CSVYFLGRTQETQYF.

This clone has only a few counts. The chain links TRBV4-1 to TRBJ2-5; 11 bases fit TRBD2. This CDR3 comprises 18 residues. Germline V CDR1 and CDR2: MGHRA, YSYEKL. Trimming at V came to 4 bases and at J to 2 bases, leaving 12 bases not matched to a gene. The DNA of the CDR3 is TGCGCCAGCAGCCCCCTCGGGCTAGCGGGGGGCCGACAAGAGACCCAGTACTTC. As protein: CASSPLGLAGGRQETQYF.

The J gene is TRBJ1-2, the V gene TRBV2; D is perhaps TRBD1 (6 bases). This CDR3 has 14 residues. Germline CDR1 SNHLY, CDR2 FYNNEI. Deletions cut 7 bases from V and 3 bases from J, with 15 bases between. CDR3 residues: CASNPSGVDYGYTF. In DNA, the CDR3 is TGTGCCAGCAACCCGTCAGGGGTTGACTATGGCTACACCTTC.

In this sample, this clone turned up a few times. V and J are TRBV4-1 and TRBJ2-5; D tentatively fits TRBD1 or TRBD2 (5 bases each). Trimming removed 1 base from V and 5 bases from J, with 17 bases in between. This CDR3 has 16 amino acids. Germline V lookup: CDR1 MGHRA, CDR2 YSYEKL. In DNA, the CDR3 is TGCGCCAGCAGCCAAGCGGTCGGGGCCCCACGGGAGACCCAGTACTTC. Translation: CASSQAVGAPRETQYF.

This chain links TRBV30 with TRBJ2-2; D remains unclear. The CDR3 contains 15 residues. CDR1 is GTSNPN and CDR2 is SVGIG in the germline V gene (reference sequence). V lost 1 base and J 4 bases, leaving 13 bases between the germline ends. This chain's CDR3 is CAWSGAKLLTGELFF. In DNA, the CDR3 is TGTGCCTGGAGTGGAGCCAAACTTCTCACCGGGGAGCTGTTTTTT. Based on the CDR3 plus reference TRBV30 and TRBJ2-2, the full variable domain is SQTIHQWPATLVQPVGSPLSLECTVEGTSNPNLYWYRQAAGRGLQLLFYSVGIGQISSEVPQNLSASRPQDRQFILSSKKLLLSDSGFYLCAWSGAKLLTGELFFGEGSRLTVL.

This clone was counted only a few times. J is TRBJ2-3 and V is TRBV2; weak D call: TRBD1 (6 bases). CDR3 length: 14 amino acids. CDR1 is SNHLY and CDR2 is FYNNEI in the germline V gene. Trimming left V 6 bases short and J 3 bases short, with 13 bases between. The CDR3 DNA reads as TGTGCCAGCAGGGACAGAGCTTCGACAGATACGCAGTATTTT. Its protein product is CASRDRASTDTQYF.

The chain employs TRBV5-4 and TRBJ2-3; D may be TRBD2 (5 bases). Germline V lookup: CDR1 SGHNT, CDR2 YYREEE (reference sequence). The V and J ends lost 4 bases and 6 bases respectively, with 6 bases between them. The CDR3 is 11 amino acids. The CDR3 protein is CASSPGDTQYF. The CDR3, as DNA: TGTGCCAGCAGCCCGGGGGATACGCAGTATTTT.

The chain carries TRBV4-3 and TRBJ2-1; D is perhaps TRBD1 (6 bases). CDR3 length: 15 residues. Germline V gives CDR1 LGHNA, CDR2 YSLEER. V lost 0 bases to trimming and J lost 5 bases, with 11 bases between them. In DNA, the CDR3 is TGCGCCAGCAGCCAAGATGAGACAGGTAACAATGAGCAGTTCTTC. Translated: CASSQDETGNNEQFF.

This clone was recorded a few times. J is TRBJ2-3 and V is TRBV3-1 (or the pseudogene TRBV3-2), with a tentative D call TRBD2 (5 bases). The CDR3 covers 12 residues. Per germline, CDR1 LGHDT and CDR2 YNNKEL (reference sequence). V dropped 1 base and J dropped 12 bases, with 11 bases sitting between them. CDR3 residues: CASSQVRDGQYF. The CDR3, as DNA: TGTGCCAGCAGCCAAGTGAGGGATGGTCAGTATTTT.

The chain employs TRBV29-1 and TRBJ1-3; D remains ambiguous. The CDR3 sequence is 14 residues long. The ends were cut back, 3 bases at V and 0 bases at J, with 9 bases in the middle. In germline, CDR1 is SQVTM, CDR2 ANQGSEA. The CDR3 is CSVDGRDSGNTIYF. As DNA, the CDR3 is TGCAGCGTTGACGGGAGAGACTCTGGAAACACCATATATTTT. Combining the CDR3 with reference TRBV29-1 and TRBJ1-3 gives the whole variable domain SAVISQKPSRDICQRGTSLTIQCQVDSQVTMMFWYRQQPGQSLTLIATANQGSEATYESGFVIDKFPISRPNLTFSTLTVSNMSPEDSSIYLCSVDGRDSGNTIYFGEGSWLTVV.

The chain links TRBV15 to TRBJ1-6; D unresolved. CDR3 length: 12 amino acids. CDR1 is LNHNV and CDR2 is YYDKDF in the germline V gene (reference sequence). V was shortened by 2 bases and J by 4 bases, with 0 bases between the two germline ends. As DNA, the CDR3 is TGTGCCACCAGCAGATATAATTCACCCCTCCACTTT. This codes for CATSRYNSPLHF.

A single count supports this clone. The chain combines TRBV4-1 with TRBJ1-6; D is unclear. Trimming took 1 base from V and 8 from J, leaving 18 bases between them. This CDR3 has 17 amino acids. CDR1 is MGHRA and CDR2 is YSYEKL in the germline V gene. The CDR3 sequence is CASSQVTGVYGDSPLHF. The CDR3 DNA sequence: TGCGCCAGCAGCCAAGTAACTGGGGTTTACGGTGATTCACCCCTCCACTTT.

The CDR3 DNA is TGTGCCTGGAGTGATCGGCCGGGACGGAAGAACACTGAAGCTTTCTTT. Translating it yields CAWSDRPGRKNTEAFF. The chain carries TRBV30 and TRBJ1-1, with a tentative D call TRBD1 (5 bases). The CDR3 is 16 amino acids. Germline CDR1 and CDR2: GTSNPN and SVGIG (reference sequence). V lost 1 base and J 1 base, leaving 16 bases between the germline ends.

In its sample, this clone was seen once. V and J are TRBV4-2 and TRBJ1-2; TRBD1 is a possible D gene (5 bases). The CDR3 sequence is 15 residues long. V was clipped by 4 bases and J by 4 bases, with 16 bases between them. Germline CDR1 and CDR2: LGHNA and YNFKEQ. In DNA, the CDR3 is TGTGCCAGCAGCCGTGGGGATGGGGCAGCCTATGGCTACACCTTC. Translating it yields CASSRGDGAAYGYTF.

The V call is TRBV2, the J call TRBJ1-6; tentatively, D is TRBD1 (5 bases). This CDR3 comprises 13 residues. Trimming shortened V by 9 bases and J by 13 bases, and 19 bases separated the two germline ends. CDR1 is SNHLY, CDR2 FYNNEI, per germline. CDR3 DNA: TGTGCCAGTCTTTATCAGGGCGGTTTGCCCCTCCACTTT. Translating gives CASLYQGGLPLHF.

This clone was counted once. The chain recombines TRBV5-1 with TRBJ2-5; 11 bases fit TRBD1. V lost 4 bases, J lost 4 bases, and 6 bases stayed unmatched. This CDR3 region has 15 residues. Germline V gene sequence: CDR1 SGHRS, CDR2 YFSETQ. The CDR3 protein is CASSGWGQGGETQYF. CDR3 DNA: TGCGCCAGCAGCGGCTGGGGACAGGGGGGAGAGACCCAGTACTTC.

The chain is built from TRBV3-1 (or the pseudogene TRBV3-2) and TRBJ2-3, with D perhaps TRBD2 (5 bases). From germline, CDR1 is LGHDT and CDR2 YNNKEL (reference sequence). This CDR3 region has 12 residues. Trimming cost V 1 base and J 9 bases, with 8 bases left between them. Here the CDR3 DNA reads TGTGCCAGCAGCCAAGCTCGGGGAACGCAGTATTTT. This sequence encodes CASSQARGTQYF.

CDR3 nucleotides: TGTGCCAGCAGACCCCTCGTGGGGGGGAACACTGAAGCTTTCTTT. Encoded protein: CASRPLVGGNTEAFF. The chain joins TRBV6-5 to TRBJ1-1; D might be TRBD1 (5 bases). CDR1 MNHEY and CDR2 SVGAGI come from the germline V gene. V was clipped by 6 bases and J by 1 base, with 15 bases between them. The CDR3 extends over 15 amino acids.

V usage is TRBV5-1 and J usage is TRBJ2-5, with 8 bases lining up with TRBD2. From germline, CDR1 is SGHRS and CDR2 YFSETQ. This CDR3 is built from 15 residues. Trimming cost V 3 bases and J 3 bases; bases outside gene matches: 7. CDR3 protein: CASSSPGTRKETQYF. The CDR3 DNA reads as TGCGCCAGCAGCTCTCCCGGGACTAGGAAAGAGACCCAGTACTTC.